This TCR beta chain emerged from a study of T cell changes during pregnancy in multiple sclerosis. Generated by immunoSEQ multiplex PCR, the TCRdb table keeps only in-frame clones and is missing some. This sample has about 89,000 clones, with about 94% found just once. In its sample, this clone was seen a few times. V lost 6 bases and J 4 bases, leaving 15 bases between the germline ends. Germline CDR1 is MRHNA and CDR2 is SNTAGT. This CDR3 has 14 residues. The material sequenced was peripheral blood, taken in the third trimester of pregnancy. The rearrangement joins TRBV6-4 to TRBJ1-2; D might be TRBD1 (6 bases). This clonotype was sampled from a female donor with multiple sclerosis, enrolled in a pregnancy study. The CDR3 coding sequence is TGTGCCAGCAGCCCAGGGGTTATTGGCTATGGCTACACCTTC. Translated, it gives CASSPGVIGYGYTF.